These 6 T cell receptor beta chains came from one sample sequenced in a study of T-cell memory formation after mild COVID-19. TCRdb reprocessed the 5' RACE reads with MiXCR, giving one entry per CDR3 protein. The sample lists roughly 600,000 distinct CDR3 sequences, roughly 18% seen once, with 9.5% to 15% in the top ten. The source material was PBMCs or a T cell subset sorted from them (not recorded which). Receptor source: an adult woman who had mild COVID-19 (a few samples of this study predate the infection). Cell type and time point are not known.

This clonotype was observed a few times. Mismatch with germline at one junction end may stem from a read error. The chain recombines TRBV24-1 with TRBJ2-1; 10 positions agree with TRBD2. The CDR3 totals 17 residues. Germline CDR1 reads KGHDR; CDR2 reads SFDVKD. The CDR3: CATSDKNSGGSFNEQFF. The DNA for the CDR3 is TGTGCCACCAGTGATAAGAATAGCGGGGGGTCCTTCAATGAGCAGTTCTTC.

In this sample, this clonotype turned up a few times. The DNA of the CDR3 is TGCAGCACACCCCGGACAGGGCCTGAAGCTTTCTTT. Encoded protein: CSTPRTGPEAFF. J is TRBJ1-1 and V is TRBV20-1; TRBD1 matches 8 bases. Germline-derived CDR1 and CDR2 are DFQATT and SNEGSKA (reference sequence). The CDR3 length is 12 residues.

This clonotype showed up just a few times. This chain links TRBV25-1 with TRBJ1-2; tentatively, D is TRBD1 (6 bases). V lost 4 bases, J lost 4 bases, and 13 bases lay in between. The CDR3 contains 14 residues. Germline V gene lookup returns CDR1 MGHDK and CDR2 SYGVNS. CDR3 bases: TGTGCCAGCAGTGTAGGCAGGGGAGGCTATGGCTACACCTTC. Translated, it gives CASSVGRGGYGYTF.

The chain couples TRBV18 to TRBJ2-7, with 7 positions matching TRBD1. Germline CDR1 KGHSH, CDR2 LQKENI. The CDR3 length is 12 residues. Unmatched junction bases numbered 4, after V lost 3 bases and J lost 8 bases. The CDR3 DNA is TGTGCCAGCTCACCCTCGACAGGGAAGCAGTACTTC. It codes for CASSPSTGKQYF.

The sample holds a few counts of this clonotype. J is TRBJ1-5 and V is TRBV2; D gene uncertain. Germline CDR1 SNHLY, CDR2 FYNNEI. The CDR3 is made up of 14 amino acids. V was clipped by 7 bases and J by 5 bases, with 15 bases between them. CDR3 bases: TGTGCCAGCAAGTTGGAACGTGGGTATCAGCCCCAGCATTTT. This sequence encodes CASKLERGYQPQHF.

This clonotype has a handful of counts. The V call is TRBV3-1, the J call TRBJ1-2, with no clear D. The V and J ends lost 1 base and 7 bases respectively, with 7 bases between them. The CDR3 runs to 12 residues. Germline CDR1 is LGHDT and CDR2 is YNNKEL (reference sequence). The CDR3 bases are TGTGCCAGCAGCCAAGGGGTCGGTGGCTACACCTTC. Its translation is CASSQGVGGYTF.